Listed below are T cell receptor beta chains from one sample, sequenced in a study of molecular identifiers for immune sequencing clone quantification. TCRdb called the PCR reads again in MiXCR, with one record for every CDR3 protein. This table holds over 85,000 distinct CDR3 sequences, nearly 25% found once. Sequencing input: naive CD8+ T cells from blood, with Jurkat cell RNA spiked in. The receptors were sampled from a human donor in good health. Some libraries in this study had Jurkat cell RNA spiked in. Each CDR3 is given with its conserved first and last residue. Each record gives: V gene, J gene, D gene, clone size, CDR3 DNA, CDR3 protein. The D gene is left open where the match is weak. Clone size, where shown, is once, few, many, or a class for clones that have expanded.

V: TRBV19
J: TRBJ2-1
D: -
size: -
DNA: TGTGCCAGTAGTACTAAAGACTATCCCTACAATGAGCAGTTCTTC
CDR3: CASSTKDYPYNEQFF

V: TRBV6-2/TRBV6-3
J: TRBJ1-5
D: -
size: -
DNA: TGTGCCAGCAGTTCTTTATCAGTCCAGATCGGTCAGCCCCAGCATTTT
CDR3: CASSSLSVQIGQPQHF

V: TRBV6-2/TRBV6-3
J: TRBJ1-1
D: -
size: many
DNA: TGTGCCAGCAGTTACGCGGGGCAGGGGCGCACTGAAGCTTTCTTT
CDR3: CASSYAGQGRTEAFF

V: TRBV27
J: TRBJ2-2
D: -
size: few
DNA: TGTGCCAGCAGTTTATCGGGGTTCGCCGGGGAGCTGTTTTTT
CDR3: CASSLSGFAGELFF

V: TRBV29-1
J: TRBJ2-1
D: -
size: few
DNA: TGCAGCGCTCCCTTCCCCGGCTACAATGAGCAGTTCTTC
CDR3: CSAPFPGYNEQFF

V: TRBV5-1
J: TRBJ1-1
D: TRBD1
size: many
DNA: TGCGCCAGCAGCAGCGAAACAGGGGGCAACACTGAAGCTTTCTTT
CDR3: CASSSETGGNTEAFF

V: TRBV7-9
J: TRBJ1-1
D: -
size: many
DNA: TGTGCCAGCAGCACCTTGAACACTGAAGCTTTCTTT
CDR3: CASSTLNTEAFF

V: TRBV14
J: TRBJ1-1
D: TRBD1
size: many
DNA: TGTGCCAGCAGCCCAGGGGGCGCGGACACTGAAGCTTTCTTT
CDR3: CASSPGGADTEAFF

V: TRBV4-3
J: TRBJ2-2
D: -
size: -
DNA: TGCGCCAGCAGCAAAACCGGGGCAGGGAGTCCCTTTGGGACCGGGGAGCTGTTTTTT
CDR3: CASSKTGAGSPFGTGELFF

V: TRBV4-3
J: TRBJ1-3
D: TRBD1
size: few
DNA: TGCGCCAGCAGCCAAGTGAGCAGGGGGCCTGGAAACACCATATATTTT
CDR3: CASSQVSRGPGNTIYF

V: TRBV18
J: TRBJ2-3
D: -
size: many
DNA: TGTGCCAGCTCACCGTCAGCGGCTAGCACAGATACGCAGTATTTT
CDR3: CASSPSAASTDTQYF

V: TRBV4-3
J: TRBJ2-5
D: TRBD2
size: many
DNA: TGCGCCAGCAGCCAAGAGCTCGCGGGAGGGTTGGAGGAGACCCAGTACTTC
CDR3: CASSQELAGGLEETQYF

V: TRBV6-4
J: TRBJ2-1
D: -
size: many
DNA: TGTGCCAGCAGTGACTCTGGCTTGCGCGGTGAGCAGTTCTTC
CDR3: CASSDSGLRGEQFF

V: TRBV6-2/TRBV6-3
J: TRBJ2-3
D: -
size: many
DNA: TGTGCCAGCAGTTACTCGGGGTTGCGCACAGATACGCAGTATTTT
CDR3: CASSYSGLRTDTQYF

V: TRBV20-1
J: TRBJ2-7
D: TRBD2
size: many
DNA: TGCAGTGCTAGAGGTCCTAGCGGGTCAGCCTACGAGCAGTACTTC
CDR3: CSARGPSGSAYEQYF

V: TRBV12-3/TRBV12-4
J: TRBJ1-5
D: -
size: -
DNA: TGTGCCAGCGGCGTTCAGGGCAATCAGCCCCAGCATTTT
CDR3: CASGVQGNQPQHF

V: TRBV21-1
J: TRBJ2-3
D: -
size: few
DNA: TGTGCCAGCAGCAACGTACAGGATTCCACAGATACGCAGTATTTT
CDR3: CASSNVQDSTDTQYF

V: TRBV27
J: TRBJ1-1
D: TRBD1
size: -
DNA: TGTGCCAGCAGCCCTACCGGGACAGGGGGACGGGGCACTGAAGCTTTCTTT
CDR3: CASSPTGTGGRGTEAFF

V: TRBV7-9
J: TRBJ1-4
D: TRBD1
size: many
DNA: TGTGCCAGCAGCTTAGAAGCAGGGGGAGCTAATGAAAAACTGTTTTTT
CDR3: CASSLEAGGANEKLFF

V: TRBV12-3/TRBV12-4
J: TRBJ2-2
D: TRBD2
size: -
DNA: TGTGCCAGCAGTTCTACCGGGACTAGCGGATACACCGGGGAGCTGTTTTTT
CDR3: CASSSTGTSGYTGELFF

V: TRBV6-1
J: TRBJ2-2
D: -
size: -
DNA: TGTGCCAGCAGAGATGCTAGCGCCGGGGAGCTGTTTTTT
CDR3: CASRDASAGELFF

V: TRBV27
J: TRBJ2-7
D: TRBD2
size: few
DNA: TGTGCCACGCGGGGACTAGCTTACGAGCAGTACTTC
CDR3: CATRGLAYEQYF

V: TRBV4-3
J: TRBJ2-7
D: TRBD2
size: -
DNA: TGCGCCAGCAGCCTCAATGCTAGAGCGGGGGGGCCACGGGAGCAGTACTTC
CDR3: CASSLNARAGGPREQYF

V: TRBV28
J: TRBJ2-3
D: -
size: many
DNA: TGTGCCAGCAGTTTCATAGGGGAGGGGGCAGATACGCAGTATTTT
CDR3: CASSFIGEGADTQYF

V: TRBV27
J: TRBJ2-3
D: -
size: many
DNA: TGTGCCAGCAGTTTATTTACCAGAAAAACAGATACGCAGTATTTT
CDR3: CASSLFTRKTDTQYF

V: TRBV4-2
J: TRBJ2-5
D: -
size: once
DNA: TGTGCCAGCAGCCAAGAGTTGGTGTTTTTCGTCGGGGGACACGGCCAAGAGACCCAGTACTTC
CDR3: CASSQELVFFVGGHGQETQYF

V: TRBV27
J: TRBJ1-2
D: -
size: few
DNA: TGTGCCAGCGGACGGGATTTTAACTATGGCTACACCTTC
CDR3: CASGRDFNYGYTF

V: TRBV6-5
J: TRBJ1-2
D: TRBD1
size: few
DNA: TGTGCCAGCAGTTCGGGACAGAGCTATGGCTACACCTTC
CDR3: CASSSGQSYGYTF

V: TRBV13
J: TRBJ2-3
D: -
size: -
DNA: TGTGCCAGCAGCTTAACGACGGAGGGTACTAAGACAGATACGCAGTATTTT
CDR3: CASSLTTEGTKTDTQYF

V: TRBV29-1
J: TRBJ2-3
D: -
size: many
DNA: TGCAGCGTTGAATATGAAGGTACGCAGTATTTT
CDR3: CSVEYEGTQYF

V: TRBV7-9
J: TRBJ2-7
D: -
size: many
DNA: TGTGCCAGCAGCTTGGGAGGCGACGAGCAGTACTTC
CDR3: CASSLGGDEQYF

V: TRBV7-9
J: TRBJ2-7
D: -
size: -
DNA: TGTGCCAGCAGCTTTTCGGACCCCATGAAACGTGCCTACGAGCAGTACTTC
CDR3: CASSFSDPMKRAYEQYF

V: TRBV7-9
J: TRBJ2-5
D: -
size: -
DNA: TGTGCCAGCAGCCGTTTAGGGGTTCCGCAAGAGACCCAGTACTTC
CDR3: CASSRLGVPQETQYF

V: TRBV23-1
J: TRBJ2-2
D: -
size: few
DNA: TGCGCCAGCAGTCTCAGGGATTCCGGGGAGCTGTTTTTT
CDR3: CASSLRDSGELFF

V: TRBV28
J: TRBJ1-6
D: -
size: few
DNA: TGTGCCAGCAGCCCTCCTGGTAGGCTGTGGGATAATTCACCCCTCCACTTT
CDR3: CASSPPGRLWDNSPLHF

V: TRBV7-9
J: TRBJ1-3
D: -
size: many
DNA: TGTGCCAGCAGCCCATTTCTTCTAGGATACATCTCTGGAAACACCATATATTTT
CDR3: CASSPFLLGYISGNTIYF

V: TRBV7-9
J: TRBJ1-3
D: -
size: -
DNA: TGTGCCAGCAGCTTAGGGAGGAGCTCTGGAAACACCATATATTTT
CDR3: CASSLGRSSGNTIYF

V: TRBV9
J: TRBJ1-1
D: TRBD1
size: few
DNA: TGTGCCAGCAGTGATGAGGGGGCGCCGGACACTGAAGCTTTCTTT
CDR3: CASSDEGAPDTEAFF

V: TRBV5-3
J: TRBJ2-7
D: TRBD2
size: few
DNA: TGTGCCAGCAGCTTGGGGAAGGGACTAGCCTACGAGCAGTACTTC
CDR3: CASSLGKGLAYEQYF

V: TRBV20-1
J: TRBJ2-1
D: -
size: -
DNA: TGCAGTGCTAGAGGGACAGCCCTTTCCTACAATGAGCAGTTCTTC
CDR3: CSARGTALSYNEQFF

V: TRBV19
J: TRBJ1-1
D: -
size: -
DNA: TGTGCCAGTAAACAGGGTTACACTGAAGCTTTCTTT
CDR3: CASKQGYTEAFF

V: TRBV7-6
J: TRBJ2-1
D: -
size: -
DNA: TGTGCCAGCAGCCATGGTCGAGAGCAGTTCTTC
CDR3: CASSHGREQFF

V: TRBV4-1
J: TRBJ2-7
D: TRBD1
size: few
DNA: TGCGCCAGCAGCCTCACGGACAGGGCGCACGAGCAGTACTTC
CDR3: CASSLTDRAHEQYF

V: TRBV2
J: TRBJ1-1
D: -
size: few
DNA: TGTGCCAGCAACGATAGGACCGAGTACACTGAAGCTTTCTTT
CDR3: CASNDRTEYTEAFF

V: TRBV6-5
J: TRBJ2-4
D: -
size: many
DNA: TGTGCCAGCAGCGACAGGGAGGGGGAGCTAGCCAAAAACATTCAGTACTTC
CDR3: CASSDREGELAKNIQYF

V: TRBV30
J: TRBJ1-2
D: -
size: -
DNA: TGTGCCTGGAGTGTCGTCGAGCCGTATGGCTACACCTTC
CDR3: CAWSVVEPYGYTF

V: TRBV19
J: TRBJ2-3
D: TRBD2
size: few
DNA: TGTGCCAGTAGTACCAGACTAGCAACCACAGATACGCAGTATTTT
CDR3: CASSTRLATTDTQYF

V: TRBV2
J: TRBJ2-1
D: -
size: few
DNA: TGTGCCAGCAGTGTCCCGGAGGGACCTTACAATGAGCAGTTCTTC
CDR3: CASSVPEGPYNEQFF

V: TRBV30
J: TRBJ2-2
D: -
size: many
DNA: TGTGCCTGGAGTGTACAGGGTCACCCTTCCGGCAGGGAGCTGTTTTTT
CDR3: CAWSVQGHPSGRELFF

V: TRBV6-2/TRBV6-3
J: TRBJ1-5
D: -
size: -
DNA: TGTGCCAGCAGTTACGGGGTATATAGCAATCAGCCCCAGCATTTT
CDR3: CASSYGVYSNQPQHF

V: TRBV14
J: TRBJ2-1
D: TRBD2
size: few
DNA: TGTGCCAGCACCCAGGATAGCGGGAGTGGCAATGAGCAGTTCTTC
CDR3: CASTQDSGSGNEQFF

V: TRBV5-6
J: TRBJ1-5
D: -
size: -
DNA: TGTGCCAGCAGCATTGGGTCGCAGAAGGGTGATCAGCCCCAGCATTTT
CDR3: CASSIGSQKGDQPQHF

V: TRBV4-1
J: TRBJ2-5
D: TRBD2
size: -
DNA: TGCGCCAGCAGATCGATAGCGGGGGGGCAGGAGACCCAGTACTTC
CDR3: CASRSIAGGQETQYF

V: TRBV7-9
J: TRBJ2-2
D: -
size: -
DNA: TGTGCCAGCAGGAAACGACAGGACTCCCCCGGGGAGCTGTTTTTT
CDR3: CASRKRQDSPGELFF

V: TRBV6-2/TRBV6-3
J: TRBJ2-3
D: TRBD2
size: many
DNA: TGTGCCAGCAACCTACGACTAGCGGGGGGCACAGATACGCAGTATTTT
CDR3: CASNLRLAGGTDTQYF

V: TRBV29-1
J: TRBJ2-3
D: -
size: many
DNA: TGCAGCGCTATAGCGGAGAACACAGATACGCAGTATTTT
CDR3: CSAIAENTDTQYF

V: TRBV29-1
J: TRBJ2-7
D: -
size: many
DNA: TGCAGCGTCTCCGACACCAGCTCCTACGAGCAGTACTTC
CDR3: CSVSDTSSYEQYF

V: TRBV2
J: TRBJ2-5
D: -
size: few
DNA: TGTGCCAGCAGGTCAGCGTCTGGGAAGACCCAGTACTTC
CDR3: CASRSASGKTQYF